This T cell receptor (beta chain) is drawn from a study of blood T cell repertoires in COVID-19. About the research overall: The United States, Italy and Spain supplied acute and convalescent COVID-19 samples. Sample material is recorded as cDNA or gDNA derived from T cells, B-cell-depleted T cells, or PBMCs.

In the original workflow: Counts of nucleated cells, estimated from reference gene primer amplification, were obtained. Sequencing was performed with immunoSEQ multiplex PCR; in TCRdb, only in-frame clones are kept and a portion is missing. That table supplies the V and J calls and clone size; D and trimming were determined from the DNA. The sample contains 160,000 or so clones, around 89% of which appear only once. In germline, CDR1 is SNHLY, CDR2 FYNNEI. V was trimmed by 9 bases and J by 4 bases, leaving 7 bases between them. CDR3 length: 12 amino acids. The specimen was peripheral blood. The rearrangement links TRBV2 to TRBJ2-6; D ambiguous. This sequence was found in a man in his fifties or sixties with acute or convalescent COVID-19. The DNA of the CDR3 is TGTGCCAGTTACGAGGGGGCCAACGTCCTGACTTTC. Amino acid sequence: CASYEGANVLTF. Based on the CDR3 plus reference TRBV2 and TRBJ2-6, the full variable domain is EPEVTQTPSHQVTQMGQEVILRCVPISNHLYFYWYRQILGQKVEFLVSFYNNEISEKSEIFDDQFSVERPDGSNFTLKIRSTKLEDSAMYFCASYEGANVLTFGAGSRLTVL.